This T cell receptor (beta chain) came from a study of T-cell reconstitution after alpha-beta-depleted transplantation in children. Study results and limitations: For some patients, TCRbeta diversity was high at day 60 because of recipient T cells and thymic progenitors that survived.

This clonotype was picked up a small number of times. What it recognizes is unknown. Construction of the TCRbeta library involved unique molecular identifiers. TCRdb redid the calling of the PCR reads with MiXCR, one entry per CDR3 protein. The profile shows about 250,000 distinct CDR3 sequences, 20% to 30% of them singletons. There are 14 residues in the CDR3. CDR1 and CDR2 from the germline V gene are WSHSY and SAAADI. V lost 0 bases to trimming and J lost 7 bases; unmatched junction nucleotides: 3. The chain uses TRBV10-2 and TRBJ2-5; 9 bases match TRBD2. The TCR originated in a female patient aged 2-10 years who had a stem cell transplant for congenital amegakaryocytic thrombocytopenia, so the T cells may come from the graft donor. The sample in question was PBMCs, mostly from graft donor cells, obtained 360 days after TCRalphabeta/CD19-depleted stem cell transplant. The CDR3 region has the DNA TGCGCCAGCAGTGAGTCTAGCGGGAGTGGGACCCAGTACTTC. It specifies CASSESSGSGTQYF.